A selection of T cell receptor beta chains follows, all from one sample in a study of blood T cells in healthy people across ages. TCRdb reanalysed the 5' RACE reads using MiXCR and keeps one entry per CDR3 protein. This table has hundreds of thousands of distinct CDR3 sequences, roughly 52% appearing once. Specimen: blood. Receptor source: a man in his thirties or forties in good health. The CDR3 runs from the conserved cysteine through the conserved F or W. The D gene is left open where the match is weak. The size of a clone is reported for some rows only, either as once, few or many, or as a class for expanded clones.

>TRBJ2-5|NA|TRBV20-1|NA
TGCAGTGCTAGAGAGGGTAGCGGACAAGAGACCCAGTACTTC
CSAREGSGQETQYF
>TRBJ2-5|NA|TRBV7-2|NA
TGTGCCAGCAGCCCAGACGCCGGGGTCCAAGAGACCCAGTACTTC
CASSPDAGVQETQYF
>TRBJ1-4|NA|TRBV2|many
TGTGCCAGCAGTGAAGCGCGGTCCCGGGCTAATGAAAAACTGTTTTTT
CASSEARSRANEKLFF
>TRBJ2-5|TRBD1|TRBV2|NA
TGTGCCAGCAGTGAAGGGACAGGCTCCAATGAGCAGTACTTC
CASSEGTGSNEQYF
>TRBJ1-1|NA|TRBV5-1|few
TGCGCCAGCAGAGACACAGGGTTCCCTGAAGCTTTCTTT
CASRDTGFPEAFF
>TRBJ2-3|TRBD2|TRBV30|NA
TGTGCCTGGCAAACTAGCGGGACCACAGATACGCAGTATTTT
CAWQTSGTTDTQYF
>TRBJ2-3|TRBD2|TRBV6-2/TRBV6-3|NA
TGTGCCAGCAGTTCGTGGCGGGGGACCACAGATACGCAGTATTTT
CASSSWRGTTDTQYF
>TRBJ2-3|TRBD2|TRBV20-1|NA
TGCAGTGGCGGGACTAGCTTCCCAGATACGCAGTATTTT
CSGGTSFPDTQYF
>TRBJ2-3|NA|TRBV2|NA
TGTGCCAGCAGGCCCGAGGGACTTCGCACAGATACGCAGTATTTT
CASRPEGLRTDTQYF
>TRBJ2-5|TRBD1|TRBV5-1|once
TGCGCCAGCAGCCCCGACACAGGGGAAGAGACCCAGTACTTC
CASSPDTGEETQYF
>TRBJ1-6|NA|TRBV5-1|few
TGCGCCAGCAGCTCGACAGGTAGCTCCTATAATTCACCCCTCCACTTT
CASSSTGSSYNSPLHF
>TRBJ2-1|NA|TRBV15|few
TGTGCCACCAGCAGAGTCAGGGGCGGGGGAGTTTACAATGAGCAGTTCTTC
CATSRVRGGGVYNEQFF
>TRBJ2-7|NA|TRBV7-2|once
TGTGCCAGCAGCTACGGTGGGGCGGGGGCAGGCGAGCAGTACTTC
CASSYGGAGAGEQYF
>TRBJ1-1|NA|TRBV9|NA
TGTGCCAGCAGCGTCTTCGCCCTGAACACTGAAGCTTTCTTT
CASSVFALNTEAFF
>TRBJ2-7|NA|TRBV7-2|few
TGTGCCAGCAGCTTAGCCGAAGGGGATTGGAACGAGCAGTACTTC
CASSLAEGDWNEQYF
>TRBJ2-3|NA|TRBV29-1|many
TGCAGCGTTTATGGCGGGTTTAGCACAGATACGCAGTATTTT
CSVYGGFSTDTQYF
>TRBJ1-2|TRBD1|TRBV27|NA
TGTGCCAGCAGTTTTGACAGGGAGGAATGGGGTGGCTACACCTTC
CASSFDREEWGGYTF
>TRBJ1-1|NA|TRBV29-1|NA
TGCAGCGCGTTGGACAATGAAGCTTTCTTT
CSALDNEAFF
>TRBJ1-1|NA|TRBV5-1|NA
TGCGCCAGCAGCTTGGCCCAGGGCACTGAAGCTTTCTTT
CASSLAQGTEAFF
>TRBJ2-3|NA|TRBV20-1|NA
TGCAGTGCCACGGCCCAGCCTAGCACAGATACGCAGTATTTT
CSATAQPSTDTQYF
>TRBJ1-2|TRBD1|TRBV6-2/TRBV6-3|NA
TGTGCCAGCAGTTCCGGACAGGGCAGCCTCTATGACTATGGCTACACCTTC
CASSSGQGSLYDYGYTF
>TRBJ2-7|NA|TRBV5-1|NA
TGCGCCAGTCAAGACACCTCAGGGAATGAGCAGTACTTC
CASQDTSGNEQYF
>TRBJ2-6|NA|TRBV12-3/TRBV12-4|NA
TGTGCGCAGCACTTCCCGGGTATGAGGCCTGGGGCCAACGTCCTGACTTTC
CAQHFPGMRPGANVLTF
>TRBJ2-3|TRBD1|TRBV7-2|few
TGTGCCAGCAGCCGTAGGGACAGCGCTAGCACAGATACGCAGTATTTT
CASSRRDSASTDTQYF
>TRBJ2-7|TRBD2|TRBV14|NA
TGTGCCAGCAGCCAAAGAAGGCTAGCGGGGAATGAGCAGTACTTC
CASSQRRLAGNEQYF
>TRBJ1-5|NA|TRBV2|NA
TGTGCCAGCAGTGATTGGGTACCGAGCAATCAGCCCCAGCATTTT
CASSDWVPSNQPQHF
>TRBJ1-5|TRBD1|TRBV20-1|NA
TGCAGTGCTAGAGTGGTAGGACAGGGGGCTAATCAGCCCCAGCATTTT
CSARVVGQGANQPQHF
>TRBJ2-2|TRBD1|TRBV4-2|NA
TGTGCCAGCAGCCAAGACAGGGGGGGGGAGCTGTTTTTT
CASSQDRGGELFF
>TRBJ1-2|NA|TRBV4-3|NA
TGCGCCAGCAGCCGAATGGGGGGAGAAGGCTACACCTTC
CASSRMGGEGYTF
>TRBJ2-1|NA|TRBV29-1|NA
TGCAGCGTTGGCGGGGGACAGAGCTACAATGAGCAGTTCTTC
CSVGGGQSYNEQFF
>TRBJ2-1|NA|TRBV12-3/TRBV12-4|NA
TGTGCCAGCTCGAGAAGGCGCAAGGAGCAGTTCTTC
CASSRRRKEQFF
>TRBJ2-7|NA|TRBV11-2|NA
TGTGCCAGCAGCTTAGGTGTGTCTAGCTCGGAGTACTTC
CASSLGVSSSEYF
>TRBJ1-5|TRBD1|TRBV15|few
TGTGCCACCAGCAGAGACCTGACAGGGGGCAGCCAGCCCCAGCATTTT
CATSRDLTGGSQPQHF
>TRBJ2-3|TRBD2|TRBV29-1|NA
TGCAGCGCTAGACGACTACTAGCGGGGGTACAGGCAGATACGCAGTATTTT
CSARRLLAGVQADTQYF
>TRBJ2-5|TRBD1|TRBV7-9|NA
TGTGCCAGCAGTCCTACAGGGGGTGAGACCCAGTACTTC
CASSPTGGETQYF
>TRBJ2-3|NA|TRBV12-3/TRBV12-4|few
TGTGCCAGCAGTCCCTTATGGGGATCCGGGACACCTTATACGCAGTATTTT
CASSPLWGSGTPYTQYF
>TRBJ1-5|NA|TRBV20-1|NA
TGCAGTGCTAGTAGGGCAGGCCTGGGGCAGCCCCAGCATTTT
CSASRAGLGQPQHF
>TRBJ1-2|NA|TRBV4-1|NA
TGCGCCAGCAGCCCCCGGGACCCGGGGCCTAACTATGGCTACACCTTC
CASSPRDPGPNYGYTF
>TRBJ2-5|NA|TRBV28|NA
TGTGCCAGCACCACCGCATGGGAAGAGACCCAGTACTTC
CASTTAWEETQYF
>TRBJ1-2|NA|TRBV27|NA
TGTGCCAGCAGGGATACAATCTATGGCTACACCTTC
CASRDTIYGYTF
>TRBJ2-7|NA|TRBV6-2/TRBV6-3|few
TGTGCCAGCAGTTACCGGACTGGAACCTACGAGCAGTACTTC
CASSYRTGTYEQYF